The source of this T cell receptor (beta chain) is a study of human T cells and chemical hapten exposure. TCRdb re-called the RACE reads through MiXCR, storing one row per CDR3 protein. The top ten hold 1.7% of the sample, which has 150,000 to 200,000 distinct CDR3 sequences, 14% seen once. This clonotype has just a few counts. The length of the CDR3 is 12 residues. Germline-derived CDR1 and CDR2 are KGHSY and FQNENV. V lost 0 bases to trimming and J lost 11 bases, with 9 bases between them. Time point indicated: patch test 1, 2 weeks after DPC sensitization. This sample's treatment: therapeutic diphenylcyclopropenone sensitization with weekly scalp DPC.

The sequencing here drew on whole blood, taken in connection with sensitization to the hapten diphenylcyclopropenone (DPC). The sequence was obtained from a woman between 25 and 40 years old with alopecia areata. Some clones in this sample may be carry-over from other donors' samples. The chain carries TRBV16 and TRBJ2-3; D unclear. The CDR3 loop reads CASSQSSGLQYF. The CDR3 nucleotides are TGTGCCAGCAGCCAATCCTCGGGTCTGCAGTATTTT.